Listed here is a single T cell receptor (beta chain). The antigen remains unidentified. This sample was included in a study of blood T cells in healthy people across ages. Study findings and constraints: Older age went with lower TCR beta diversity per million T cells, in a roughly linear way. Not knowing donor CMV status may have confounded expanded clonotype changes. Naive and antigen-experienced cells were not separated, limiting conclusive comparison. Fewer expanded clones and more diversity marked long-lived versus aged donors.

The authors ran a second PCR of roughly 7 to 11 cycles using a sample-barcoded 5' primer and a J-beta primer mix. In TCRdb, the 5' RACE reads were re-called with MiXCR into one record per CDR3 protein. In the table there are 1,300,000 or so distinct CDR3 sequences, approximately 60% of which are singletons. V was clipped by 10 bases and J by 5 bases, with 21 bases between them. Per the germline V gene, CDR1 is MNHNS and CDR2 is SASEGT. This CDR3 is 14 amino acids long. The sample comprised blood. The chain is built from TRBV6-1 and TRBJ2-7, with D tentatively TRBD1 or TRBD2 (6 bases each). This TCR came from a man between 18 and 29 years old in good health. The CDR3 loop is CAIRAEGERDEQYF. CDR3 in DNA: TGTGCCATTCGCGCGGAGGGGGAACGAGACGAGCAGTACTTC.